Listed below are T cell receptor beta chains from one sample, sequenced in a study of T cells in localized non-small cell lung cancer. The repertoire was sequenced with immunoSEQ multiplex PCR; TCRdb's copy has only in-frame clones and lacks some. The sample comprises 7,000 or so clones, approximately 50% of which are singletons, and more than 2.5% rests with the top ten. Sequenced here: lymph node tissue, sampled before any cancer treatment. The origin of the receptors is a female donor older than 55 with stage I lung adenocarcinoma. The CDR3 runs from the conserved cysteine through the conserved F or W. D genes are given only for firm matches. The size field is filled for only some rows; it gives once, few, many or a size class.

D gene: .
CDR3 length: 14
J gene: TRBJ1-4
clone size: .
V gene: TRBV1
CDR3 protein: CASSPFVANEKLFF
CDR3 DNA: TGCGCCAGCAGCCCGTTCGTAGCTAATGAAAAACTGTTTTTT

D gene: .
CDR3 length: 15
J gene: TRBJ2-1
clone size: .
V gene: TRBV9
CDR3 protein: CASSVGLATYNEQFF
CDR3 DNA: TGTGCCAGCAGCGTGGGACTTGCAACCTACAATGAGCAGTTCTTC

D gene: .
CDR3 length: 14
J gene: TRBJ1-1
clone size: .
V gene: TRBV19
CDR3 protein: CASSFTDMNTEAFF
CDR3 DNA: TGTGCCAGTAGCTTCACAGATATGAACACTGAAGCTTTCTTT

D gene: .
CDR3 length: 16
J gene: TRBJ1-5
clone size: .
V gene: TRBV30
CDR3 protein: CAWSVGTLIYYQPQHF
CDR3 DNA: TGTGCCTGGAGTGTTGGGACATTAATCTACTATCAGCCCCAGCATTTT

D gene: TRBD1
CDR3 length: 15
J gene: TRBJ1-4
clone size: .
V gene: TRBV28
CDR3 protein: CASSPQGLGNEKLFF
CDR3 DNA: TGTGCCAGCAGTCCACAGGGGTTGGGGAATGAAAAACTGTTTTTT

D gene: .
CDR3 length: 17
J gene: TRBJ2-1
clone size: .
V gene: TRBV11-3
CDR3 protein: CASSSRAQLSSYNEQFF
CDR3 DNA: TGTGCCAGCAGCTCCCGGGCCCAGCTAAGCTCCTACAATGAGCAGTTCTTC

D gene: TRBD1
CDR3 length: 17
J gene: TRBJ1-1
clone size: .
V gene: TRBV6-7
CDR3 protein: CASSYSRTGRPNTEAFF
CDR3 DNA: TGTGCCAGCAGTTACTCGAGGACAGGGAGACCGAACACTGAAGCTTTCTTT

D gene: .
CDR3 length: 15
J gene: TRBJ1-2
clone size: few
V gene: TRBV6-7
CDR3 protein: CASSYSIGGSYGYTF
CDR3 DNA: TGTGCCAGCAGTTACTCGATTGGTGGTAGCTATGGCTACACCTTC

D gene: TRBD1
CDR3 length: 15
J gene: TRBJ2-7
clone size: .
V gene: TRBV6-7
CDR3 protein: CASSSPGQGHYEQYF
CDR3 DNA: TGTGCCAGCAGTTCACCGGGACAGGGACACTACGAGCAGTACTTC

D gene: .
CDR3 length: 14
J gene: TRBJ1-3
clone size: .
V gene: TRBV6-8
CDR3 protein: CASSGGTHGNTIYF
CDR3 DNA: TGTGCCAGCAGTGGCGGGACACATGGAAACACCATATATTTT

D gene: TRBD1
CDR3 length: 15
J gene: TRBJ2-5
clone size: .
V gene: TRBV2
CDR3 protein: CASSPDRGGQETQYF
CDR3 DNA: TGTGCCAGCAGTCCGGACAGGGGTGGCCAAGAGACCCAGTACTTC

D gene: .
CDR3 length: 16
J gene: TRBJ1-2
clone size: .
V gene: TRBV11-3
CDR3 protein: CASSQRASYELRGYTF
CDR3 DNA: TGTGCCAGCAGCCAACGAGCCTCTTATGAGTTGAGAGGCTACACCTTC

D gene: .
CDR3 length: 13
J gene: TRBJ1-2
clone size: .
V gene: TRBV9
CDR3 protein: CASSDLGFYGYTF
CDR3 DNA: TGTGCCAGCAGTGATCTAGGATTCTATGGCTACACCTTC

D gene: .
CDR3 length: 14
J gene: TRBJ1-6
clone size: few
V gene: TRBV9
CDR3 protein: CASSVGAGDSPLHF
CDR3 DNA: TGTGCCAGCAGCGTAGGGGCAGGAGATTCACCCCTCCACTTT

D gene: TRBD1
CDR3 length: 13
J gene: TRBJ2-7
clone size: .
V gene: TRBV28
CDR3 protein: CASREPGGYEQYF
CDR3 DNA: TGTGCCAGCAGAGAGCCAGGGGGCTACGAGCAGTACTTC

D gene: .
CDR3 length: 14
J gene: TRBJ2-5
clone size: .
V gene: TRBV14
CDR3 protein: CASRAGQSQETQYF
CDR3 DNA: TGTGCCAGCAGGGCCGGACAGTCCCAAGAGACCCAGTACTTC

D gene: .
CDR3 length: 14
J gene: TRBJ1-1
clone size: few
V gene: TRBV6-8
CDR3 protein: CASRTPSANTEAFF
CDR3 DNA: TGTGCCAGCAGGACACCTTCGGCGAACACTGAAGCTTTCTTT

D gene: .
CDR3 length: 16
J gene: TRBJ2-3
clone size: few
V gene: TRBV19
CDR3 protein: CASSPLDRREADTQYF
CDR3 DNA: TGTGCCAGTAGTCCCTTGGACAGAAGGGAGGCAGATACGCAGTATTTT

D gene: .
CDR3 length: 14
J gene: TRBJ2-3
clone size: .
V gene: TRBV28
CDR3 protein: CASSTGGFTDTQYF
CDR3 DNA: TGTGCCAGCAGTACGGGCGGGTTCACAGATACGCAGTATTTT

D gene: .
CDR3 length: 15
J gene: TRBJ1-3
clone size: .
V gene: TRBV30
CDR3 protein: CAWSVGQHSGNTIYF
CDR3 DNA: TGTGCCTGGAGTGTGGGCCAGCATAGTGGAAACACCATATATTTT

D gene: .
CDR3 length: 13
J gene: TRBJ2-7
clone size: .
V gene: TRBV19
CDR3 protein: CASRGYGVGEQYF
CDR3 DNA: TGTGCCAGTAGAGGATACGGGGTTGGAGAGCAGTACTTC

D gene: .
CDR3 length: 13
J gene: TRBJ2-7
clone size: .
V gene: TRBV19
CDR3 protein: CASSSGSSYEQYF
CDR3 DNA: TGTGCCAGTAGTAGCGGGTCTAGCTACGAGCAGTACTTC

D gene: .
CDR3 length: 13
J gene: TRBJ2-1
clone size: .
V gene: TRBV28
CDR3 protein: CASTLPRGTKQFF
CDR3 DNA: TGTGCCAGCACCCTACCCCGGGGGACAAAGCAGTTCTTC

D gene: .
CDR3 length: 16
J gene: TRBJ2-1
clone size: few
V gene: TRBV1
CDR3 protein: CASSQGQGVGEDEQFF
CDR3 DNA: TGCGCCAGCAGCCAAGGACAGGGAGTAGGGGAGGATGAGCAGTTCTTC

D gene: TRBD1
CDR3 length: 18
J gene: TRBJ2-5
clone size: .
V gene: TRBV15
CDR3 protein: CATSRDYGTGGSQETQYF
CDR3 DNA: TGTGCCACCAGCAGAGATTACGGGACAGGGGGCTCCCAAGAGACCCAGTACTTC

D gene: TRBD2
CDR3 length: 13
J gene: TRBJ2-1
clone size: .
V gene: TRBV6-8
CDR3 protein: CAISSGGYNEQFF
CDR3 DNA: TGTGCCATCTCTAGCGGGGGTTACAATGAGCAGTTCTTC

D gene: .
CDR3 length: 13
J gene: TRBJ2-2
clone size: .
V gene: TRBV9
CDR3 protein: CASGDLNTGELFF
CDR3 DNA: TGTGCCAGCGGGGACTTGAACACCGGGGAGCTGTTTTTT

D gene: TRBD2
CDR3 length: 17
J gene: TRBJ2-1
clone size: .
V gene: TRBV18
CDR3 protein: CASSKRGRGSGHNEQFF
CDR3 DNA: TGTGCCAGCTCCAAGCGGGGTAGGGGTAGCGGCCACAATGAGCAGTTCTTC

D gene: .
CDR3 length: 12
J gene: TRBJ1-1
clone size: .
V gene: TRBV19
CDR3 protein: CASSTGNTEAFF
CDR3 DNA: TGTGCCAGTAGTACGGGGAACACTGAAGCTTTCTTT

D gene: TRBD1
CDR3 length: 13
J gene: TRBJ1-1
clone size: few
V gene: TRBV6-8
CDR3 protein: CASSRTGWTEAFF
CDR3 DNA: TGTGCCAGCAGTCGGACAGGGTGGACTGAAGCTTTCTTT

D gene: .
CDR3 length: 16
J gene: TRBJ1-2
clone size: .
V gene: TRBV11-3
CDR3 protein: CASSQGGAGASGGYTF
CDR3 DNA: TGTGCCAGCAGCCAAGGAGGGGCGGGGGCGTCGGGTGGCTACACCTTC

D gene: .
CDR3 length: 14
J gene: TRBJ1-1
clone size: .
V gene: TRBV9
CDR3 protein: CASTGDQVHTEAFF
CDR3 DNA: TGTGCCAGCACCGGCGATCAAGTCCACACTGAAGCTTTCTTT

D gene: .
CDR3 length: 12
J gene: TRBJ1-1
clone size: .
V gene: TRBV19
CDR3 protein: CASSARATEAFF
CDR3 DNA: TGTGCCAGTAGTGCCCGGGCAACTGAAGCTTTCTTT

D gene: .
CDR3 length: 16
J gene: TRBJ1-1
clone size: once
V gene: TRBV19
CDR3 protein: CASSISSRVMRAEAFF
CDR3 DNA: TGTGCCAGTAGTATAAGCAGTCGAGTTATGAGGGCTGAAGCTTTCTTT

D gene: .
CDR3 length: 13
J gene: TRBJ1-1
clone size: .
V gene: TRBV18
CDR3 protein: CASSPNRVAEAFF
CDR3 DNA: TGTGCCAGCTCACCCAACAGGGTAGCTGAAGCTTTCTTT

D gene: .
CDR3 length: 12
J gene: TRBJ2-5
clone size: .
V gene: TRBV18
CDR3 protein: CASSVGKETQYF
CDR3 DNA: TGTGCCAGCTCAGTGGGTAAAGAGACCCAGTACTTC

D gene: .
CDR3 length: 13
J gene: TRBJ1-2
clone size: .
V gene: TRBV30
CDR3 protein: CAWSVLGIYGYTF
CDR3 DNA: TGTGCCTGGAGTGTACTAGGAATTTATGGCTACACCTTC

D gene: .
CDR3 length: 13
J gene: TRBJ1-5
clone size: .
V gene: TRBV30
CDR3 protein: CAWSVGSNQPQHF
CDR3 DNA: TGTGCCTGGAGTGTAGGGTCAAATCAGCCCCAGCATTTT

D gene: .
CDR3 length: 14
J gene: TRBJ2-1
clone size: few
V gene: TRBV9
CDR3 protein: CASSLTGAMNEQFF
CDR3 DNA: TGTGCCAGCAGCTTGACGGGAGCGATGAATGAGCAGTTCTTC

D gene: TRBD2
CDR3 length: 14
J gene: TRBJ2-7
clone size: .
V gene: TRBV6-8
CDR3 protein: CASSYRGTSVEQYF
CDR3 DNA: TGTGCCAGCAGTTACCGAGGGACTAGCGTCGAGCAGTACTTC

D gene: .
CDR3 length: 11
J gene: TRBJ2-1
clone size: .
V gene: TRBV30
CDR3 protein: CAWSLYNEQFF
CDR3 DNA: TGTGCCTGGAGTTTATACAATGAGCAGTTCTTC

D gene: .
CDR3 length: 13
J gene: TRBJ1-1
clone size: once
V gene: TRBV19
CDR3 protein: CASRMTGNTEAFF
CDR3 DNA: TGTGCCAGTAGAATGACAGGGAACACTGAAGCTTTCTTT

D gene: .
CDR3 length: 14
J gene: TRBJ1-1
clone size: .
V gene: TRBV23-1
CDR3 protein: CASSQAVLNTEAFF
CDR3 DNA: TGCGCCAGCAGCCAAGCGGTCTTAAACACTGAAGCTTTCTTT

D gene: TRBD1
CDR3 length: 14
J gene: TRBJ1-5
clone size: .
V gene: TRBV10-3
CDR3 protein: CAISGDRDRQPQHF
CDR3 DNA: TGTGCCATCAGTGGGGACAGGGACCGTCAGCCCCAGCATTTT

D gene: TRBD2
CDR3 length: 13
J gene: TRBJ2-1
clone size: once
V gene: TRBV30
CDR3 protein: CAWTLTSGGLQFF
CDR3 DNA: TGTGCCTGGACTTTGACTAGCGGGGGCCTGCAGTTCTTC

D gene: .
CDR3 length: 16
J gene: TRBJ2-3
clone size: .
V gene: TRBV11-3
CDR3 protein: CASSFPGGQSTDTQYF
CDR3 DNA: TGTGCCAGCAGCTTCCCTGGGGGGCAAAGCACAGATACGCAGTATTTT

D gene: .
CDR3 length: 15
J gene: TRBJ2-6
clone size: .
V gene: TRBV30
CDR3 protein: CAWSVRGSGANVLTF
CDR3 DNA: TGTGCCTGGAGTGTACGTGGTTCTGGGGCCAACGTCCTGACTTTC

D gene: TRBD2
CDR3 length: 15
J gene: TRBJ2-1
clone size: .
V gene: TRBV19
CDR3 protein: CASSMTSGLADEQFF
CDR3 DNA: TGTGCCAGTAGTATGACCTCCGGACTAGCGGATGAGCAGTTCTTC

D gene: TRBD1
CDR3 length: 16
J gene: TRBJ1-5
clone size: once
V gene: TRBV30
CDR3 protein: CAWSHKGQASNQPQHF
CDR3 DNA: TGTGCCTGGAGTCATAAGGGACAGGCTTCCAATCAGCCCCAGCATTTT

D gene: TRBD1
CDR3 length: 16
J gene: TRBJ2-7
clone size: few
V gene: TRBV6-1
CDR3 protein: CASSEPRTGDSYEQYF
CDR3 DNA: TGTGCCAGCAGTGAACCCCGGACAGGGGACTCCTACGAGCAGTACTTC

D gene: TRBD1
CDR3 length: 15
J gene: TRBJ1-1
clone size: .
V gene: TRBV15
CDR3 protein: CATSLRGGQGSIAFF
CDR3 DNA: TGTGCCACCAGCTTACGGGGGGGACAGGGGAGTATAGCTTTCTTT

D gene: .
CDR3 length: 13
J gene: TRBJ2-7
clone size: .
V gene: TRBV6-8
CDR3 protein: CASSAGFDYEQYF
CDR3 DNA: TGTGCCAGCAGTGCCGGCTTCGACTACGAGCAGTACTTC

D gene: .
CDR3 length: 14
J gene: TRBJ2-1
clone size: medium-sized
V gene: TRBV11-3
CDR3 protein: CASSLEATNNEQFF
CDR3 DNA: TGTGCCAGCAGCTTAGAGGCGACTAACAATGAGCAGTTCTTC

D gene: .
CDR3 length: 16
J gene: TRBJ1-3
clone size: .
V gene: TRBV9
CDR3 protein: CASSLDWGVAGNTIYF
CDR3 DNA: TGTGCCAGCAGCCTCGACTGGGGGGTGGCCGGAAACACCATATATTTT

D gene: TRBD2
CDR3 length: 16
J gene: TRBJ2-1
clone size: once
V gene: TRBV19
CDR3 protein: CASSASPGGSYNEQFF
CDR3 DNA: TGTGCCAGTAGCGCCTCTCCGGGGGGCTCCTACAATGAGCAGTTCTTC

D gene: .
CDR3 length: 16
J gene: TRBJ1-4
clone size: .
V gene: TRBV19
CDR3 protein: CASSIRQAGDNEKLFF
CDR3 DNA: TGTGCCAGTAGTATCCGACAGGCAGGCGATAATGAAAAACTGTTTTTT

D gene: .
CDR3 length: 17
J gene: TRBJ1-4
clone size: medium-sized
V gene: TRBV11-3
CDR3 protein: CASTESPRGLVKEKLFF
CDR3 DNA: TGTGCCAGCACCGAATCTCCCCGGGGTCTAGTAAAGGAAAAACTGTTTTTT

D gene: TRBD2
CDR3 length: 14
J gene: TRBJ2-3
clone size: .
V gene: TRBV29-1
CDR3 protein: CSVANWGLADTQYF
CDR3 DNA: TGCAGCGTTGCAAATTGGGGACTAGCCGATACGCAGTATTTT